This TCR beta chain derives from a study of control samples from healthy donors and cancer patients (TCRdb year 2020). This clone was found once. Its antigen remains unidentified. Within one base of it there is no much larger clone, and no base qualities were kept. Libraries were constructed by the immunoSEQ multiplex PCR assay. Sourced from immuneACCESS, this table was stored by TCRdb with only in-frame sequences that have V and J called. A share of the clones is absent; for the studies checked, an unresolved V gene accounts for under half, and the remainder has no known explanation. This sample gives 130,000 or so clones in total; about 89% of them show up just once. The biggest ten clones account for 5.5% to 7.5% of the sample. The germline V gene gives CDR1 as SNHLY and CDR2 as FYNNEI. There are 13 amino acids in the CDR3, from cysteine to phenylalanine inclusive. Kept here is only the CDR3 DNA, which spans 39 bases and is read in frame from base 1. The junction shows trimming of 7 bases on V and 4 bases on J, and the gene matches do not reach 6 bases of it.

Material: blood. This TCR derives from a man aged 18 to 30 in good health. This chain is built from TRBV2 and TRBJ2-7, with 8 bases in between that match TRBD1. The CDR3 has the sequence CASTWTGTYEQYF. The nucleotides read TGTGCCAGCACTTGGACAGGGACGTACGAGCAGTACTTC.